A single TCR beta chain is shown here with its context. These data belong to a study of shared clonotypes between healthy human individuals. This CDR3 contains 14 residues. V trimming: 5 bases; J trimming: 8 bases; junction bases outside the gene matches: 7. Per the germline V gene, CDR1 is MNHEY and CDR2 is SVGAGI. Sequenced by immunoSEQ multiplex PCR; TCRdb stores in-frame clones only, minus some. The table shows over 400,000 clones, with 95% to 97% occurring only once. The sequence was obtained from a woman in her 30s in good health. This chain links TRBV6-5 with TRBJ1-2, with TRBD1 identical over 11 bases. Sequenced: naive CD4+ T cells sorted from blood. Subset here: CD45RA+ positively selected. CDR3 amino acids: CASSAGQGARGYTF. The DNA for the CDR3 is TGTGCCAGCAGTGCAGGACAGGGGGCGAGGGGCTACACCTTC.